A selection of T cell receptor beta chains follows, all from one sample in a study of PD-L1 blockade in urothelial cancer. Repertoires were generated with immunoSEQ multiplex PCR, while TCRdb's copy carries only in-frame clones and drops some. The table shows roughly 46,000 clones, with 70% to 85% occurring only once. Sequenced here: PBMCs, sampled around atezolizumab (anti-PD-L1) treatment. Source of these receptors: a man between 45 and 60 years old with urothelial cancer. CDR3s include the opening cysteine and the closing phenylalanine or tryptophan.

V	J	CDR3
TRBV11-2	TRBJ1-2	CASSRQGHYGYTF
TRBV5-4	NA	CASSPNRQGRYEQYF
TRBV9	TRBJ2-1	CASSAQTSGASSYNEQFF
TRBV13	TRBJ2-1	CASSLRGTSGTNEQFF
TRBV27	TRBJ1-2	CASSKTDWDRQNYGYTF
TRBV5-6	TRBJ2-1	CASSFTGVSYNEQFF
TRBV7-9	TRBJ1-2	CASSARTGQGSYGYTF
TRBV9	TRBJ2-3	CASSVLAVRDTQYF
TRBV11-2	TRBJ2-7	CASSPERGVYEQYF
TRBV9	TRBJ1-2	CASSVRDRGNGYTF
TRBV19	TRBJ2-7	CASSSGGSEQYF
TRBV27	TRBJ2-2	CASSLPYTGELFF
TRBV28	TRBJ1-4	CASGTGAGEKLFF
TRBV6-6	TRBJ2-7	CASRQTGEGSEQYF
TRBV19	TRBJ1-3	CASMSQGRGTIYF
TRBV19	TRBJ2-1	CASKVDTGGTTNEQFF
TRBV6-1	TRBJ1-2	CASLRDRGLGYGYTF
TRBV29-1	TRBJ2-1	CSVLTSYNEQFF
TRBV6-1	TRBJ1-3	CASSVIQGSGNTIYF
TRBV7-3	TRBJ2-1	CASSLTPRASGGTGNEQFF
TRBV5-4	TRBJ2-4	CASSLGGGLAKNIQYF
TRBV19	TRBJ1-5	CASTPQWNQPQHF
TRBV30	TRBJ2-2	CAWKAQGPGELFF
TRBV19	TRBJ1-6	CASSQGGVYNSPLHF
TRBV6-1	TRBJ1-1	CASSASDRRTHTEAFF
TRBV19	TRBJ2-3	CASSLLSTDTQYF
TRBV9	TRBJ2-2	CASSPRTGETLAWELFF